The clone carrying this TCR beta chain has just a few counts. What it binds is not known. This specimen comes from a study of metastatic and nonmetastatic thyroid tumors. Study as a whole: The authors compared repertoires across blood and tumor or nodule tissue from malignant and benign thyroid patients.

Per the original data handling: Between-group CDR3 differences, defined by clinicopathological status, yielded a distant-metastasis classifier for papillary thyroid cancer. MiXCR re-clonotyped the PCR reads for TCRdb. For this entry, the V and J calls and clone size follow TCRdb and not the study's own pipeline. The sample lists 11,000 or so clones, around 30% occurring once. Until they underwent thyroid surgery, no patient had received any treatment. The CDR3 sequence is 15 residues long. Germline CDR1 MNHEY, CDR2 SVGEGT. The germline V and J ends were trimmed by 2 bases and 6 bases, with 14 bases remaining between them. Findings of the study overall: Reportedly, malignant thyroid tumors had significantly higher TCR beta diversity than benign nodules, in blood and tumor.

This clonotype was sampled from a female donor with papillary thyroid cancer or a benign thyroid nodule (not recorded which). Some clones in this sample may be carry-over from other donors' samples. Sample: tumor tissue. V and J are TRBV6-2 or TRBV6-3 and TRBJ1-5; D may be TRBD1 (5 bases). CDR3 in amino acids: CASSYRPDGAQPQHF. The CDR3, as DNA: TGTGCCAGCAGTTACAGACCTGATGGGGCTCAGCCCCAGCATTTT.